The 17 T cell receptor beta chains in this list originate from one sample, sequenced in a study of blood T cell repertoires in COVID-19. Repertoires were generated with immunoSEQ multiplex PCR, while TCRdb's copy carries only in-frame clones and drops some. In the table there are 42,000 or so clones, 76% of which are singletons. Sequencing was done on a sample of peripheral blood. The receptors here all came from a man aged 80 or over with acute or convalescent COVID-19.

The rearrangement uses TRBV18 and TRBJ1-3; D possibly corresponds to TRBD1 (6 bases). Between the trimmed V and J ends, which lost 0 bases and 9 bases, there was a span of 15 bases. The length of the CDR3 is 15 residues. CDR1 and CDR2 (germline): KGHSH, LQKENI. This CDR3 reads CASSPPLDRLGTIYF. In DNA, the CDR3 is TGTGCCAGCTCACCACCGCTTGACAGGCTGGGCACCATATATTTT.

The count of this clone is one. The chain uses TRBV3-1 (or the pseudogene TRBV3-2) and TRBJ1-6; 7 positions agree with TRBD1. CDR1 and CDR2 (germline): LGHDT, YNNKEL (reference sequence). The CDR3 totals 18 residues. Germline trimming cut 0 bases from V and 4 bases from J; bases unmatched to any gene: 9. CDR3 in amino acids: CASSQDGHRGGYNSPLHF. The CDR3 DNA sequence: TGTGCCAGCAGCCAAGATGGACACAGGGGTGGATATAATTCACCCCTCCACTTT.

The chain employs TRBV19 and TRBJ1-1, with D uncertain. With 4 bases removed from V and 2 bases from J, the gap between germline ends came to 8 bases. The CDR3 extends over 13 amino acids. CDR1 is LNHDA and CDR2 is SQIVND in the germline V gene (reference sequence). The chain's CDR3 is CASSSGRNTEAFF. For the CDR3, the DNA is TGTGCCAGTAGTAGCGGAAGAAACACTGAAGCTTTCTTT.

CDR3 DNA sequence: TGTGCCAGCAGCTTGGGGGGCCAAGAGACCCAGTACTTC. Amino acids: CASSLGGQETQYF. The V gene is TRBV11-3, the J gene TRBJ2-5; weak D call: TRBD2 (6 bases). CDR1 is SGHNT and CDR2 is YENEEA in the germline V gene. V lost 3 bases, J lost 1 base, and 6 bases lay in between. The CDR3 is 13 amino acids. The full variable domain, rest sourced from reference TRBV11-3 and TRBJ2-5, is EAGVVQSPRYKIIEKKQPVAFWCNPISGHNTLYWYLQNLGQGPELLIRYENEEAVDDSQLPKDRFSAERLKGVDSTLKIQPAELGDSAVYLCASSLGGQETQYFGPGTRLLVL.

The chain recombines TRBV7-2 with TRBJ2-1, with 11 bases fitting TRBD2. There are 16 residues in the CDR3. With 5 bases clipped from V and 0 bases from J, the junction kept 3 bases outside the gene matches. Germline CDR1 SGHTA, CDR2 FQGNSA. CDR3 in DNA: TGTGCCAGCAGCCTTAGCGGGAGGGCCTCCTACAATGAGCAGTTCTTC. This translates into CASSLSGRASYNEQFF.

The chain's CDR3 is CASSLGQRDLSPLHF. The CDR3, as DNA: TGTGCCAGCAGCTTAGGACAGCGGGACCTTTCACCCCTCCACTTT. The V gene is TRBV7-9, the J gene TRBJ1-6; TRBD1 might be the D (5 bases). The V end lost 1 base, the J end lost 9 bases, and 13 bases lay between the germline ends. There are 15 residues in the CDR3. CDR1 is SEHNR, CDR2 FQNEAQ, per germline (reference sequence). The whole variable domain, filled in from reference TRBV7-9 and TRBJ1-6, reads DTGVSQNPRHKITKRGQNVTFRCDPISEHNRLYWYRQTLGQGPEFLTYFQNEAQLEKSRLLSDRFSAERPKGSFSTLEIQRTEQGDSAMYLCASSLGQRDLSPLHFGNGTRLTVT.

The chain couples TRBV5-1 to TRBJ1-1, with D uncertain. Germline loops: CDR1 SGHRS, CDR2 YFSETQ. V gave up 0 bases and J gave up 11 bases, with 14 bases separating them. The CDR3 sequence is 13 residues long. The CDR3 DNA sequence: TGCGCCAGCAGCTTGGGGTCTGGTGGAGAGGCTTTCTTT. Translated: CASSLGSGGEAFF. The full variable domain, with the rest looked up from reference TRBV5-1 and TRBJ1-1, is KAGVTQTPRYLIKTRGQQVTLSCSPISGHRSVSWYQQTPGQGLQFLFEYFSETQRNKGNFPGRFSGRQFSNSRSEMNVSTLELGDSALYLCASSLGSGGEAFFGQGTRLTVV.

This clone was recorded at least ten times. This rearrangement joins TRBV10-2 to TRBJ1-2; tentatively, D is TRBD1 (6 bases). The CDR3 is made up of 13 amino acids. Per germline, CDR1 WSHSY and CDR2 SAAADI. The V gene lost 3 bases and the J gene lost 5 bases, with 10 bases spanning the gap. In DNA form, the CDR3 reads TGCGCCAGCAGTGAACAGGGTCTTTATGGCTACACCTTC. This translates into CASSEQGLYGYTF.

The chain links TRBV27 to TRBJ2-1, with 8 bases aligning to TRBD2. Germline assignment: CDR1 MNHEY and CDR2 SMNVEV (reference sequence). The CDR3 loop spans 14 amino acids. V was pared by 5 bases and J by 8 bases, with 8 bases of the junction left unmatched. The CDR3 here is CASSQSRGGDEQFF. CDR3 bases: TGTGCCAGCAGTCAATCTCGGGGGGGCGATGAGCAGTTCTTC.

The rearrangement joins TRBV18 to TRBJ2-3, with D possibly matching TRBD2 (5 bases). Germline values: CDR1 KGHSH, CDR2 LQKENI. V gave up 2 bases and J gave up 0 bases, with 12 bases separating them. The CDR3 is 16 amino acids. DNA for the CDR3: TGTGCCAGCTCACCATTAAGCGGCCCTAGCACAGATACGCAGTATTTT. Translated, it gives CASSPLSGPSTDTQYF.

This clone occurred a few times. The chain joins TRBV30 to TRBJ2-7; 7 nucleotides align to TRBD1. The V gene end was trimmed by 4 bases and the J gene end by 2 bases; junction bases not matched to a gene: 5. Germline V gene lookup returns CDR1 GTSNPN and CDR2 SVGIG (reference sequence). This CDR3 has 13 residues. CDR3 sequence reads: CAWKRTGAYEQYF. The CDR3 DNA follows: TGTGCCTGGAAGCGGACAGGAGCCTACGAGCAGTACTTC.

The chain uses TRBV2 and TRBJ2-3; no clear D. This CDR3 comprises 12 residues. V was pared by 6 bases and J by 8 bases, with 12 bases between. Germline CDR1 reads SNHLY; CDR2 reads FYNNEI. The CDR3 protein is CASSADSPTQYF. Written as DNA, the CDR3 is TGTGCCAGCAGCGCTGACTCGCCTACGCAGTATTTT.

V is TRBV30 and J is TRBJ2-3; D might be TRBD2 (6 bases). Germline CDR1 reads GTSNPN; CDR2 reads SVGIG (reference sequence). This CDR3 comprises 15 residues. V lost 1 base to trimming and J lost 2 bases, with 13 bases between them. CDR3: CAWSGGGGPTDTQYF. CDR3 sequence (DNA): TGTGCCTGGAGTGGGGGAGGAGGGCCCACAGATACGCAGTATTTT. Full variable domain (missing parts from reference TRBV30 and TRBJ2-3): SQTIHQWPATLVQPVGSPLSLECTVEGTSNPNLYWYRQAAGRGLQLLFYSVGIGQISSEVPQNLSASRPQDRQFILSSKKLLLSDSGFYLCAWSGGGGPTDTQYFGPGTRLTVL.

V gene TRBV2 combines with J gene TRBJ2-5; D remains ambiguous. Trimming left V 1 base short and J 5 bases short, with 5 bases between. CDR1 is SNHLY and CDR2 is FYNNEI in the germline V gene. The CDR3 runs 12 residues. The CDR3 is CASSEVEETQYF. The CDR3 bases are TGTGCCAGCAGTGAAGTCGAGGAGACCCAGTACTTC.

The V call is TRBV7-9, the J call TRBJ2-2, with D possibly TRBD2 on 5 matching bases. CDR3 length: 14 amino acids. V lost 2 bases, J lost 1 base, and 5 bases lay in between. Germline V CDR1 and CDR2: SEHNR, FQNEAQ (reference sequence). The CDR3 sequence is CASSLRGNTGELFF. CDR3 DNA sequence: TGTGCCAGCAGCTTACGGGGGAACACCGGGGAGCTGTTTTTT.

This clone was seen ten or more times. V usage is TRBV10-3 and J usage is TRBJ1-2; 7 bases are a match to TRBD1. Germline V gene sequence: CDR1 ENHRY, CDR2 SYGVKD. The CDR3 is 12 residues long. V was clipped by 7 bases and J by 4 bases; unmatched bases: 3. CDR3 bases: TGTGCCATCAATCAGGGGGGCTATGGCTACACCTTC. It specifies CAINQGGYGYTF.

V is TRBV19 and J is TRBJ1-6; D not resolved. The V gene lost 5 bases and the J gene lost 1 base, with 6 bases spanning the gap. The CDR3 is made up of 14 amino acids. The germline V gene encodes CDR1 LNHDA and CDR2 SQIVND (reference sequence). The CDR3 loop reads CASSPQSYNSPLHF. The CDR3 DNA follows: TGTGCCAGTAGTCCACAATCCTATAATTCACCCCTCCACTTT.